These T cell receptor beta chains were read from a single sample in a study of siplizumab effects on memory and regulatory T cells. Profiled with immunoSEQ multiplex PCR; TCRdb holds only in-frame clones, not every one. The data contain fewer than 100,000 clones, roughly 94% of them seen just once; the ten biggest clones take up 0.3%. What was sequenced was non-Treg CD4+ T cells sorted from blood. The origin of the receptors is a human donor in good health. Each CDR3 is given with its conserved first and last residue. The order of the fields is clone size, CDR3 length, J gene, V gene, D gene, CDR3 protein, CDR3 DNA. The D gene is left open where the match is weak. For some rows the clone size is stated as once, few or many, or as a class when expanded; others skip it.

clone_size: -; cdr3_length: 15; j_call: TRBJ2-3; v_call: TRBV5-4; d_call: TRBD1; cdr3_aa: CASSPPGQSTDTQYF; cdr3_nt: TGTGCCAGCAGCCCGCCGGGACAGAGCACAGATACGCAGTATTTT
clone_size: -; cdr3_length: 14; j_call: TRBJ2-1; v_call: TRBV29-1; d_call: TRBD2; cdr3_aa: CSAAASGGANEQFF; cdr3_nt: TGCAGCGCCGCCGCTAGCGGGGGGGCAAATGAGCAGTTCTTC
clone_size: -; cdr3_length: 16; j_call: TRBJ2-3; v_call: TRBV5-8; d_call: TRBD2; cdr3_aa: CASSLGTSGDTDTQYF; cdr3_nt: TGTGCCAGCAGCTTGGGTACTAGCGGGGACACAGATACGCAGTATTTT
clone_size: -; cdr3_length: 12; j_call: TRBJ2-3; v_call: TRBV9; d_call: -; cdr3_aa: CASSDEPDTQYF; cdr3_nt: TGTGCCAGCAGCGACGAGCCAGATACGCAGTATTTT
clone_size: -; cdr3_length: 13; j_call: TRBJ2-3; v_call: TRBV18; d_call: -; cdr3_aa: CASSPPLVETQYF; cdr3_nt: TGTGCCAGCTCACCACCGCTGGTGGAGACGCAGTATTTT
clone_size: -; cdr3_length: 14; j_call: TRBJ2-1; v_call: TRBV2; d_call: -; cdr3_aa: CASTSSRGGDEQFF; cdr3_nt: TGTGCCAGCACCTCGTCGCGGGGCGGGGATGAGCAGTTCTTC
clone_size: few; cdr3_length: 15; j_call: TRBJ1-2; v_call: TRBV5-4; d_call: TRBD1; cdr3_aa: CASSVRTGYNYGYTF; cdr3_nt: TGTGCCAGCAGCGTACGGACAGGTTATAACTATGGCTACACCTTC
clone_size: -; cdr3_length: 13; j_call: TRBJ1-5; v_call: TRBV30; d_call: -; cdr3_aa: CAWSVGAVATQHF; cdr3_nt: TGTGCCTGGAGTGTGGGGGCAGTGGCGACCCAGCATTTT
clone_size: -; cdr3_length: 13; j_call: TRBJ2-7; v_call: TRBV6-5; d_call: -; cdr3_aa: CASTQGRAYEQYF; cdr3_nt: TGTGCCAGCACCCAAGGACGGGCCTACGAGCAGTACTTC
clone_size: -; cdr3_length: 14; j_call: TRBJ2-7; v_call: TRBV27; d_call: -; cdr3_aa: CASSSRRGSYEQYF; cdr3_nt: TGTGCCAGCAGTTCCCGACGGGGCTCCTACGAGCAGTACTTC
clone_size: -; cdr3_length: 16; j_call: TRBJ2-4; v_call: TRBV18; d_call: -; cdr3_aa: CASSPLGAGAKNIQYF; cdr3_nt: TGTGCCAGCTCACCGTTGGGGGCGGGAGCCAAAAACATTCAGTACTTC
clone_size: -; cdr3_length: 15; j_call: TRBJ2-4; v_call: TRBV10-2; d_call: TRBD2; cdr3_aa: CASSGAWTSGNIQYF; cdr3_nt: TGCGCCAGCAGTGGGGCTTGGACTAGCGGAAACATTCAGTACTTC
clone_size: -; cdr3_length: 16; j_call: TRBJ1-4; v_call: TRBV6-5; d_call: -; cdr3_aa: CASSYSTVSRGEKLFF; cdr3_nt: TGTGCCAGCAGTTACTCGACTGTGTCTAGGGGGGAAAAACTGTTTTTT
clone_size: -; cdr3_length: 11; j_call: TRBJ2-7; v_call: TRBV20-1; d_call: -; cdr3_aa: CSASQVNEQYF; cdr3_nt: TGCAGTGCTTCGCAGGTGAACGAGCAGTACTTC
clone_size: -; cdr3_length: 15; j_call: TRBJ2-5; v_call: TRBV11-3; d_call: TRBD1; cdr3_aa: CASSEGQGFTETQYF; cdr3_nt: TGTGCCAGCAGCGAGGGACAGGGGTTCACAGAGACCCAGTACTTC
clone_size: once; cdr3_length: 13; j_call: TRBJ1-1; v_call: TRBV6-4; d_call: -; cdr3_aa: CASSVNWNTEAFF; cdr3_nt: TGTGCCAGCAGTGTAAATTGGAACACTGAAGCTTTCTTT
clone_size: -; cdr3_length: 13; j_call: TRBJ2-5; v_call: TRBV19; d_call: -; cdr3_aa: CASSIPGAETQYF; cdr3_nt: TGTGCCAGTAGTATACCCGGAGCGGAGACCCAGTACTTC
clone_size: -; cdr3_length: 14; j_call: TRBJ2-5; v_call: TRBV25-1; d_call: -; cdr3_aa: CASSRLDTQETQYF; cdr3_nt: TGTGCCAGCAGTCGACTGGACACCCAAGAGACCCAGTACTTC
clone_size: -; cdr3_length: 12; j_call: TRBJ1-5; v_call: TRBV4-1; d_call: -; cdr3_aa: CASSQLGQPQHF; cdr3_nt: TGCGCCAGCAGCCAATTAGGCCAGCCCCAGCATTTT
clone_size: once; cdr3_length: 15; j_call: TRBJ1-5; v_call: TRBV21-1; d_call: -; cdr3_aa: CASSLQTGSNQPQHF; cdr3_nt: TGTGCCAGCAGCCTCCAGACAGGGAGCAATCAGCCCCAGCATTTT
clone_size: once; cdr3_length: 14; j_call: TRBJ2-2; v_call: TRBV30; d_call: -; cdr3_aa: CAWSVAVNTGELFF; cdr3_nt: TGTGCCTGGAGTGTAGCGGTGAACACCGGGGAGCTGTTTTTT
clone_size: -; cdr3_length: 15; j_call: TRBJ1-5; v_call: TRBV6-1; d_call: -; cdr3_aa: CASSEARRLNQPQHF; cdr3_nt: TGTGCCAGCAGTGAAGCGCGTCGTTTAAATCAGCCCCAGCATTTT
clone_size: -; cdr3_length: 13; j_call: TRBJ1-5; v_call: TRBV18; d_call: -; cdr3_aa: CASLMTEGGPQHF; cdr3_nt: TGTGCCAGCTTGATGACCGAAGGGGGGCCCCAGCATTTT
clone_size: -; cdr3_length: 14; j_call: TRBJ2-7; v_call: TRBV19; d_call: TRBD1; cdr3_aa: CASSRGTATYEQYF; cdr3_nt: TGTGCCAGTAGTAGAGGGACAGCCACCTACGAGCAGTACTTC
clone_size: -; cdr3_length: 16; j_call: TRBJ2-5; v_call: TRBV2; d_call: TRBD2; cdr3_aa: CASSQSGGASLETQYF; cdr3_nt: TGTGCCAGCAGTCAAAGCGGGGGGGCCAGTTTGGAGACCCAGTACTTC
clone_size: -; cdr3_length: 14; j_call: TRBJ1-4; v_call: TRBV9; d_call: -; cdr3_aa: CASSVGQAPGVLFF; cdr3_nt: TGTGCCAGCAGCGTGGGGCAGGCCCCCGGTGTACTGTTTTTT
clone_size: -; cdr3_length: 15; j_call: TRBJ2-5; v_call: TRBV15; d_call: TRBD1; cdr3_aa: CATSTGTGNQETQYF; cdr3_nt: TGTGCCACCTCAACGGGGACAGGGAACCAAGAGACCCAGTACTTC
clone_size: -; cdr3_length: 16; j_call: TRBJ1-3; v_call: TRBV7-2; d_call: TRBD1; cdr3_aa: CASSLWTGSAGNTIYF; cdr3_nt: TGTGCCAGCAGCCTGTGGACAGGTTCGGCTGGAAACACCATATATTTT
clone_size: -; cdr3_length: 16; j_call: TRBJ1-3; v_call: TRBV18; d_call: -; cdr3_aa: CASSSPGNIPGNTIYF; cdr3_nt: TGTGCCAGCTCATCGCCAGGGAACATCCCTGGAAACACCATATATTTT
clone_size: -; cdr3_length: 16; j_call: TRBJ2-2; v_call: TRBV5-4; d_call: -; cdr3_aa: CASSVPGGHGEMELFF; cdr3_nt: TGTGCCAGCAGCGTCCCGGGCGGACATGGAGAAATGGAGCTGTTTTTT
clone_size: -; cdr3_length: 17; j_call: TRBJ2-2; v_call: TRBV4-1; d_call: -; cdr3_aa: CASSPRGRTASTGELFF; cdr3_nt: TGCGCCAGCAGCCCAAGAGGTAGGACGGCGAGCACCGGGGAGCTGTTTTTT
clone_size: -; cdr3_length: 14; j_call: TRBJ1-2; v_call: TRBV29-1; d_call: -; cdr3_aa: CSVARDTEIYGYTF; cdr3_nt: TGCAGCGTGGCACGGGACACCGAGATCTATGGCTACACCTTC
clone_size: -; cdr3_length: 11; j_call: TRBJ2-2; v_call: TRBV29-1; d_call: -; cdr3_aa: CSGGETGELFF; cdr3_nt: TGCAGCGGTGGGGAGACCGGGGAGCTGTTTTTT
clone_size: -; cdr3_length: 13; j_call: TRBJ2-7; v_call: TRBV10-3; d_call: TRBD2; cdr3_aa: CASGTSGRYEQYF; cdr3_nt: TGTGCCTCGGGGACTAGCGGGAGGTACGAGCAGTACTTC
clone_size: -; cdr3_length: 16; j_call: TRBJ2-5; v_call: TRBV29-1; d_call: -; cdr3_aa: CSVDTAAGAAQETQYF; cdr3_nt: TGCAGCGTTGATACCGCGGCGGGGGCGGCCCAAGAGACCCAGTACTTC
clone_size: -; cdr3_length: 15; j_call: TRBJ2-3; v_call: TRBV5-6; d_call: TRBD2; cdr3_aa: CASSLISGSVDTQYF; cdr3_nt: TGTGCCAGCAGCTTGATTAGCGGGAGTGTAGATACGCAGTATTTT
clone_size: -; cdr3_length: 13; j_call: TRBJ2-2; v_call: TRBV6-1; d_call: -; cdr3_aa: CASSPLSPGELFF; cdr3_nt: TGTGCCAGCAGTCCGCTTAGCCCCGGGGAGCTGTTTTTT
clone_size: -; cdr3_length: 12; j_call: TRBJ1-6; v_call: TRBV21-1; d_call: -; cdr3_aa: CASSKRDSPLHF; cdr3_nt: TGTGCCAGCAGCAAACGGGATTCACCCCTCCACTTT
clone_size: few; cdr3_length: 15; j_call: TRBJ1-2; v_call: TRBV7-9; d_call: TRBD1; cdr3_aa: CASSLDGTGGNGYTF; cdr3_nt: TGTGCCAGCAGCTTAGACGGGACAGGGGGGAATGGCTACACCTTC
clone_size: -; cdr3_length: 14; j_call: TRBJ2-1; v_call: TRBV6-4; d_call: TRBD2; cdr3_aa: CASSTSGGSNEQFF; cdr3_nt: TGTGCCAGCTCTACTAGCGGGGGTTCCAATGAGCAGTTCTTC
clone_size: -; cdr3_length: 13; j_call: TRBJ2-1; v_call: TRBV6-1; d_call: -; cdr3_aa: CASSEYSYNEQFF; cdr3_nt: TGTGCCAGCAGTGAGTACTCCTACAATGAGCAGTTCTTC
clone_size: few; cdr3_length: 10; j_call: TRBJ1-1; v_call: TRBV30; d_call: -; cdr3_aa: CAWSGAEAFF; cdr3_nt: TGTGCCTGGAGTGGCGCTGAAGCTTTCTTT
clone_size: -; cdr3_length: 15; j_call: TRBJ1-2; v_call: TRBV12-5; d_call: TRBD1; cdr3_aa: CASVLGQGGSYGYTF; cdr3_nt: TGTGCTAGTGTCTTGGGACAGGGGGGAAGCTATGGCTACACCTTC
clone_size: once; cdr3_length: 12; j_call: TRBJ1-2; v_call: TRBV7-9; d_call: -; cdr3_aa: CASTGFGSGYTF; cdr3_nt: TGTGCCAGCACTGGGTTTGGCTCTGGCTACACCTTC
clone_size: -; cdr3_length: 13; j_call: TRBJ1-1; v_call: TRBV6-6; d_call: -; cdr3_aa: CASNPSRDTEAFF; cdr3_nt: TGTGCCAGCAATCCCTCTCGGGACACTGAAGCTTTCTTT
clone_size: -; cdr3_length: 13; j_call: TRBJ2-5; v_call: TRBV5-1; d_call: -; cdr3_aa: CASSLFRQETQYF; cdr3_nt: TGCGCCAGCAGCTTGTTTAGACAAGAGACCCAGTACTTC
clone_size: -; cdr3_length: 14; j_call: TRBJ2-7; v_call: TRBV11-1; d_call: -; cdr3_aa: CASSPGTASYEQYF; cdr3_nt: TGTGCCAGCAGCCCCGGGACTGCCTCCTACGAGCAGTACTTC
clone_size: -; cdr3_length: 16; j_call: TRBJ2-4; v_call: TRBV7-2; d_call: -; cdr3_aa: CASSLVASVIQNIQYF; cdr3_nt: TGTGCCAGCAGCTTAGTGGCTAGCGTTATCCAAAACATTCAGTACTTC